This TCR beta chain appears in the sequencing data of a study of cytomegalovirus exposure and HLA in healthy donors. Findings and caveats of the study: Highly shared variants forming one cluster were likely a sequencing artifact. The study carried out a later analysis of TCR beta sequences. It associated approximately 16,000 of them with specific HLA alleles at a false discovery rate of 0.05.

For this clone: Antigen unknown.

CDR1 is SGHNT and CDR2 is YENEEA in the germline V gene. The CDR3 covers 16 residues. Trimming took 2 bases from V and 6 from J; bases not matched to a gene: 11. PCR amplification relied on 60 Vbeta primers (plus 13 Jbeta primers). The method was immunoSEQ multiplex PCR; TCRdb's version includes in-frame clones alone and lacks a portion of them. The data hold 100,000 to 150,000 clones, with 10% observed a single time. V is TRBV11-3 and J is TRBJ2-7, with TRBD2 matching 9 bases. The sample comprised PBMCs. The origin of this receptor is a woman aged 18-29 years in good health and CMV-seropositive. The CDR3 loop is CASSLSGGRASSEQYF. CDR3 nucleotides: TGTGCCAGCAGCTTATCTGGCGGGAGGGCCTCGAGCGAGCAGTACTTC.